These 28 T cell receptor beta chains came from one sample sequenced in a study of control samples from healthy donors and cancer patients. Here immunoSEQ multiplex PCR was the method, and the copy in TCRdb shows in-frame clones only, minus some. The sample has about 110,000 clones; approximately 88% are singletons. Sequencing was done on a sample of PBMCs. Receptors originate from a woman in her fifties or sixties with lung cancer.

Details on this clone: The junction shows a germline mismatch at one end, possibly a read error. This chain uses TRBV6-5 with TRBJ2-4, with 7 bases identical to TRBD1. The CDR3 covers 11 residues. Germline V gene lookup returns CDR1 MNHEY and CDR2 SVGAGI. The CDR3, as DNA: TGTGCCAGCAGTCGAGCCGGGACAGAGGACTTC. Protein sequence: CASSRAGTEDF.

The CDR3 protein is CASMSLRNQPQHF. DNA for the CDR3: TGTGCCAGCATGTCCTTGCGGAATCAGCCCCAGCATTTT. The V and J genes are TRBV2 and TRBJ1-5; D ambiguous. The CDR3 is 13 residues long. V was clipped by 7 bases and J by 4 bases, with 11 bases between them. Germline V gene data show CDR1 as SNHLY and CDR2 as FYNNEI.

This clone occurred a few times. The chain combines TRBV4-1 with TRBJ1-5, with D perhaps matching TRBD1 (5 bases). The CDR3 is 14 amino acids. Germline CDR1 is MGHRA and CDR2 is YSYEKL. Trimming stripped 1 base from V and 5 bases from J, with 9 bases between. CDR3 protein: CASSQAGRDQPQHF. The DNA of the CDR3 is TGCGCCAGCAGCCAAGCAGGGCGGGATCAGCCCCAGCATTTT.

The J gene is TRBJ1-3, the V gene TRBV9, with D possibly being TRBD1 (6 bases). The CDR3 runs to 15 residues. Trimming removed 4 bases from V and 4 bases from J, with 15 bases in between. Germline values: CDR1 SGDLS, CDR2 YYNGEE. This CDR3 reads CASSLITGPGNTIYF. DNA of the CDR3: TGTGCCAGCAGCCTTATTACAGGGCCCGGAAACACCATATATTTT.

The chain uses TRBV3-1 (or the pseudogene TRBV3-2) and TRBJ1-6, with D possibly TRBD1 on 6 matching bases. V was shortened by 1 base and J by 9 bases, with 16 bases between the two germline ends. The length of the CDR3 is 16 residues. Germline CDR1 reads LGHDT; CDR2 reads YNNKEL (reference sequence). The CDR3 here is CASSQVWGGDGSPLHF. Written as DNA, the CDR3 is TGTGCCAGCAGCCAAGTTTGGGGGGGCGATGGTTCACCCCTCCACTTT.

The rearrangement joins TRBV7-9 to TRBJ2-3; TRBD2 agrees at 12 bases. Germline CDR1 SEHNR, CDR2 FQNEAQ (reference sequence). V was clipped by 5 bases and J by 1 base; unmatched bases: 1. The CDR3 totals 15 residues. The CDR3 loop is CASSRTSGGTDTQYF. In DNA form, the CDR3 reads TGTGCCAGCAGCCGGACTAGCGGGGGCACAGATACGCAGTATTTT.

The chain uses TRBV5-1 and TRBJ2-5, with D unresolved. This CDR3 is 14 amino acids long. V was trimmed by 1 base and J by 2 bases, leaving 9 bases between them. Germline CDR1 is SGHRS and CDR2 is YFSETQ. For the CDR3, the DNA is TGCGCCAGCAGCTTGCAAGGTTTACAAGAGACCCAGTACTTC. It translates to CASSLQGLQETQYF.

This clone was detected only once. The V and J genes are TRBV27 and TRBJ2-7, with TRBD1 matching over 7 bases. Per germline, CDR1 MNHEY and CDR2 SMNVEV (reference sequence). The CDR3 runs 15 residues. V gave up 6 bases and J gave up 0 bases; unmatched junction bases: 8. The CDR3 DNA reads TGTGCCAGCAGATCACAGGGGCTTCCCTCCTACGAGCAGTACTTC. This codes for CASRSQGLPSYEQYF.

This clone occurred once. In nucleotides, the CDR3 is TGTGCCAGCTCACCGGGAACAGGGGGCCTAAAAGAGACCCAGTACTTC. Protein sequence: CASSPGTGGLKETQYF. This chain links TRBV18 with TRBJ2-5; 9 bases line up with TRBD1. Trimming took 3 bases from V and 3 from J; bases not matched to a gene: 8. CDR1 is KGHSH and CDR2 is LQKENI in the germline V gene. This CDR3 has 16 amino acids.

The rearrangement uses TRBV7-2 and TRBJ1-2; 9 nucleotides match TRBD1. Per germline, CDR1 SGHTA and CDR2 FQGNSA. The trim removed 8 bases at V and 8 bases at J, leaving 12 bases unmatched. This CDR3 contains 14 residues. In nucleotides, the CDR3 is TGTGCCAGCGGTCTGGGGACAGGGACAGGCGGCTACACCTTC. It yields the protein CASGLGTGTGGYTF.

This clone was counted a few times. The sample carries other DNA sequences with the same CDR3. V and J are TRBV18 and TRBJ2-5, with D tentatively TRBD1 (5 bases). Germline lookup yields CDR1 KGHSH and CDR2 LQKENI. The V end was cut by 6 bases, the J end by 3 bases, with 11 bases between. The CDR3 runs to 13 residues. DNA for the CDR3: TGTGCCAGCTCCCCTCAGGGAAAAGAGACCCAGTACTTC. Its translation is CASSPQGKETQYF.

CDR3 loop: CASSLVPGDDTGELFF. The CDR3 region has the DNA TGCGCCAGCAGCTTGGTACCAGGGGATGACACCGGGGAGCTGTTTTTT. This sequence joins TRBV5-1 and TRBJ2-2; possibly TRBD1 for D (6 bases). Trimming removed 0 bases from V and 3 bases from J, with 12 bases in between. The CDR3 contains 16 residues. Germline CDR1 is SGHRS and CDR2 is YFSETQ.

The V and J genes are TRBV18 and TRBJ1-5; TRBD1 is a possible D gene (6 bases). Germline V gene lookup returns CDR1 KGHSH and CDR2 LQKENI. Trimming pared 3 bases from V and 3 bases from J, leaving 21 bases between. There are 18 residues in the CDR3. CDR3 residues: CASSPFGGAGRNNQPQHF. The CDR3 DNA reads as TGTGCCAGCTCACCGTTCGGGGGGGCGGGGAGGAACAATCAGCCCCAGCATTTT.

V and J are TRBV5-4 and TRBJ2-7, with D unclear. The V end was cut by 2 bases, the J end by 1 base, with 7 bases between. This CDR3 spans 13 amino acids. Germline CDR1 reads SGHNT; CDR2 reads YYREEE (reference sequence). This chain's CDR3 is CASSFTGSYEQYF. CDR3 nucleotides: TGTGCCAGCAGCTTTACGGGTTCCTACGAGCAGTACTTC.

The chain recombines TRBV2 with TRBJ2-5; TRBD2 agrees at 12 bases. V lost 1 base, J lost 5 bases, and 8 bases stayed unmatched. The germline V gene encodes CDR1 SNHLY and CDR2 FYNNEI. This CDR3 comprises 17 residues. This CDR3 reads CASSEGLAGGDRETQYF. CDR3 bases: TGTGCCAGCAGTGAAGGGCTAGCGGGGGGGGATAGGGAGACCCAGTACTTC.

This chain links TRBV5-1 with TRBJ2-1, with 7 bases fitting TRBD2. Per germline, CDR1 SGHRS and CDR2 YFSETQ. Unmatched junction bases numbered 16, after V lost 3 bases and J lost 7 bases. The CDR3 consists of 17 residues. The CDR3 DNA follows: TGCGCCAGCAGCTCCCGGGACTACCAATATTCTGGGAATGAGCAGTTCTTC. Amino acids: CASSSRDYQYSGNEQFF.

This clone was detected once. The rearrangement joins TRBV4-2 to TRBJ2-2; TRBD1 agrees at 9 bases. The CDR3 runs to 17 residues. The V gene's germline CDR1 is LGHNA and CDR2 YNFKEQ. The ends lost 0 bases at V and 7 bases at J; junction bases unmatched: 9. The CDR3 DNA sequence: TGTGCCAGCAGCCAAGATTCAACAGGGGGCTTTGGCGGGGAGCTGTTTTTT. It yields the protein CASSQDSTGGFGGELFF.

The V gene is TRBV18, the J gene TRBJ2-5; D is unclear. Germline loops: CDR1 KGHSH, CDR2 LQKENI. The CDR3 sequence is 12 residues long. With 5 bases removed from V and 0 bases from J, the gap between germline ends came to 4 bases. Here the CDR3 reads CASSVDQETQYF. Here the CDR3 DNA reads TGTGCCAGCTCAGTCGACCAAGAGACCCAGTACTTC.

This chain joins TRBV29-1 and TRBJ2-3, with D uncertain. The germline gives CDR1 SQVTM, CDR2 ANQGSEA. V was cut by 4 bases and J by 1 base, with 0 bases left in between. The CDR3 loop spans 10 amino acids. This CDR3 reads CSVGTDTQYF. CDR3 coding DNA: TGCAGCGTTGGCACAGATACGCAGTATTTT.

The chain is built from TRBV4-2 and TRBJ1-2; 9 nucleotides line up with TRBD1. Trimming removed 3 bases from V and 5 bases from J; junction bases left unmatched: 7. The CDR3 has 15 residues. The germline CDR1 and CDR2 sequences are LGHNA and YNFKEQ. The CDR3 here is CASSQGTGSKYGYTF. CDR3 sequence (DNA): TGTGCCAGCAGCCAGGGGACAGGGAGTAAGTATGGCTACACCTTC.

The chain carries TRBV7-9 and TRBJ2-1, with a weak D call TRBD2 (5 bases). This CDR3 is built from 10 residues. V shed 11 bases and J shed 4 bases, with 6 bases lying between them. The germline V gene has CDR1 SEHNR and CDR2 FQNEAQ (reference sequence). The CDR3 bases are TGTGCCGAGGGATACAATGAGCAGTTCTTC. This translates into CAEGYNEQFF.

The sample holds a few counts of this clone. The CDR3 loop reads CASSYSTGGLGTEAFF. In DNA form, the CDR3 reads TGTGCCAGCAGTTACTCGACAGGGGGGCTGGGCACTGAAGCTTTCTTT. The chain uses TRBV6-2 or TRBV6-3 and TRBJ1-1; TRBD1 agrees at 9 bases. From germline, CDR1 is MNHEY and CDR2 SVGEGT. The CDR3 extends over 16 amino acids. Trimming took 0 bases from V and 4 from J; bases not matched to a gene: 6.

About this clone itself: This specimen includes other DNA sequences encoding the same CDR3. This chain uses TRBV5-1 with TRBJ2-5; D is undetermined. V was clipped by 1 base and J by 2 bases, with 3 bases between them. CDR1 and CDR2 from the germline V gene are SGHRS and YFSETQ. The CDR3 is made up of 12 amino acids. Here the CDR3 reads CASSLSQETQYF. For the CDR3, the DNA is TGCGCCAGCAGCTTGAGTCAAGAGACCCAGTACTTC.

This sequence joins TRBV5-1 and TRBJ1-2, with 7 positions matching TRBD1. The CDR3 runs to 14 residues. The germline gives CDR1 SGHRS, CDR2 YFSETQ. The V gene end was trimmed by 0 bases and the J gene end by 4 bases; junction bases not matched to a gene: 3. This CDR3 reads CASSLGQGPYGYTF. DNA of the CDR3: TGCGCCAGCAGCTTGGGACAGGGCCCCTATGGCTACACCTTC.

The rearrangement joins TRBV3-1 (or the pseudogene TRBV3-2) to TRBJ1-6; TRBD1 matches at 7 bases. This CDR3 spans 14 amino acids. J gave up 9 bases and V 1 base, and 3 bases lay outside the gene matches. Germline CDR1 reads LGHDT; CDR2 reads YNNKEL (reference sequence). The CDR3 is CASSQGAGGSPLHF. CDR3 coding DNA: TGTGCCAGCAGCCAAGGGGCAGGGGGTTCACCCCTCCACTTT.

The genes are TRBV2 and TRBJ2-7; possible D gene TRBD2, 5 bases. V lost 4 bases, J lost 0 bases, and 13 bases lay in between. This CDR3 spans 15 amino acids. CDR1 and CDR2 from the germline V gene are SNHLY and FYNNEI. In DNA, the CDR3 is TGTGCCAGCAGTGTCTTGCGTGGGAGCTCCTACGAGCAGTACTTC. Translated, it gives CASSVLRGSSYEQYF.

This chain links TRBV19 with TRBJ1-5, with no clear D. The CDR3 loop spans 12 amino acids. V was pared by 9 bases and J by 8 bases, with 14 bases between. Germline V gives CDR1 LNHDA, CDR2 SQIVND (reference sequence). The CDR3 sequence: CASEGPGEPQHF. CDR3 nucleotide sequence: TGTGCCAGCGAGGGTCCCGGTGAGCCCCAGCATTTT.

The rearrangement links TRBV27 to TRBJ2-7; D gene unclear. The germline V gene encodes CDR1 MNHEY and CDR2 SMNVEV (reference sequence). V was trimmed by 0 bases and J by 2 bases, leaving 8 bases between them. The length of the CDR3 is 14 residues. CDR3 nucleotides: TGTGCCAGCAGTTTATCCACCAATACCTACGAGCAGTACTTC. Its protein product is CASSLSTNTYEQYF.